Below are 3 T cell receptor beta chains sequenced from a single sample in a study of T cell repertoires in cytomegalovirus infection. One entry per CDR3 protein, called by TCRdb with MiXCR from the reads. This table holds approximately 600,000 distinct CDR3 sequences, about 40% found once. Their target antigens are unknown. The sequencing here drew on cultured PBMCs, taken from culture after CMV antigen stimulation. The receptor set was obtained from a human donor in good health (CMV status not recorded). Some clones in this sample may be carry-over from other donors' samples.

This chain links TRBV2 with TRBJ2-5; 10 bases fit TRBD2. V shed 4 bases, J shed 2 bases, and the junction held 7 bases outside the gene matches. Germline V gives CDR1 SNHLY, CDR2 FYNNEI. This CDR3 is 16 amino acids long. CDR3 bases: TGTGCCAGCAGTGGTCCTAGCGGGGGACAACAAGAGACCCAGTACTTC. Translated, it gives CASSGPSGGQQETQYF.

A few counts support this clonotype. This chain uses TRBV28 with TRBJ1-4; TRBD1 is a possible D gene (6 bases). Looked up from germline, CDR1 is MDHEN and CDR2 is SYDVKM. Trimming removed 3 bases at V and 7 bases at J, with 15 bases between. CDR3 size: 15 residues. CDR3 amino acids: CASSFLEGGGEKLFF. The CDR3 nucleotides read TGTGCCAGCAGTTTTTTGGAGGGAGGGGGTGAAAAACTGTTTTTT. The whole variable domain, remainder taken from reference TRBV28 and TRBJ1-4, is DVKVTQSSRYLVKRTGEKVFLECVQDMDHENMFWYRQDPGLGLRLIYFSYDVKMKEKGDIPEGYSVSREKKERFSLILESASTNQTSMYLCASSFLEGGGEKLFFGSGTQLSVL.

CDR3 region: CASSFPGTSGSKLTYNEQFF. As DNA, the CDR3 is TGTGCCAGCAGCTTCCCCGGGACTAGCGGGAGTAAACTAACTTACAATGAGCAGTTCTTC. The chain joins TRBV5-4 to TRBJ2-1; 14 bases fit TRBD2. Germline V CDR1 and CDR2: SGHNT, YYREEE (reference sequence). The V and J ends lost 2 bases and 4 bases, in that order; junction bases with no gene match: 14. The CDR3 is 20 amino acids.